Listed below are T cell receptor beta chains from one sample, sequenced in a study of shared clonotypes between healthy human individuals. The data were produced by immunoSEQ multiplex PCR, yet TCRdb's version contains in-frame clones alone and is incomplete. The sample yields about 700,000 clones, 90% to 95% seen once. Sequenced material: naive CD8+ T cells sorted from blood. The receptor set was obtained from a young man in good health. CDR3s include the opening cysteine and the closing phenylalanine or tryptophan. The D gene is left open where the match is weak.

D	V	J	DNA	CDR3
NA	TRBV6-6	TRBJ1-1	TGTGCCATCGAAACAGGGAACGAAGCTTTCTTT	CAIETGNEAFF
TRBD2	TRBV7-9	TRBJ2-2	TGTGCCAGCAGCTTAGGTACTAGCGGCCCGAACACCGGGGAGCTGTTTTTT	CASSLGTSGPNTGELFF
TRBD2	TRBV19	TRBJ2-7	TGTGCCAGTAGTGCGAGCGGGAGCCCTACCTACGAGCAGTACTTC	CASSASGSPTYEQYF
NA	TRBV15	TRBJ1-5	TGTGCCACCAGCAGAGGAGTCTGGCCCCAGCATTTT	CATSRGVWPQHF
NA	TRBV4-3	TRBJ1-4	TGCGCCAGCAGCCAAGAACTAGCCAGGCGAAGGGCTAATGAAAAACTGTTTTTT	CASSQELARRRANEKLFF
TRBD1	TRBV2	TRBJ1-1	TGTGCCAGCAGTGTGGCAGGGGGCACTGAAGCTTTCTTT	CASSVAGGTEAFF
NA	TRBV19	TRBJ2-2	TGTGCCAGTAGTTTCACCACCGGGGAGCTGTTTTTT	CASSFTTGELFF
NA	TRBV11-2	TRBJ1-2	TGTGCCAGCAGCTTACAAGGCGGCTACACCTTC	CASSLQGGYTF
TRBD1	TRBV4-3	TRBJ2-7	TGCGCCAGCAGCCAAGACCGGACAGGGCCCTACGAGCAGTACTTC	CASSQDRTGPYEQYF
TRBD2	TRBV27	TRBJ2-3	TGTGCCAGCAGTGCTGGGACTATAAGCACAGATACGCAGTATTTT	CASSAGTISTDTQYF
NA	TRBV11-2	TRBJ1-1	TGTGCCAGCAGCTCCGACTCGACTAAGACACCTGAAGCTTTCTTT	CASSSDSTKTPEAFF
NA	TRBV5-5	TRBJ2-1	TGTGCCAGCAGCCTTTGGGACCCAACCTTGGGCAATGAGCAGTTCTTC	CASSLWDPTLGNEQFF
TRBD1	TRBV29-1	TRBJ1-2	TGCAGCGCTGAATTACAGGGGAACTATGGCTACACCTTC	CSAELQGNYGYTF
TRBD2	TRBV4-2	TRBJ2-7	TGTGCCAGCAGCCAAGCTATAGCGGGAGTGGCGGACGAGCAGTACTTC	CASSQAIAGVADEQYF
NA	TRBV2	TRBJ2-3	TGTGCCAGCCGCCGGAAGGTGGGAGCGTCAGTTGATACGCAGTATTTT	CASRRKVGASVDTQYF
NA	TRBV7-9	TRBJ2-7	TGTGCCAGCAGCCCCGAGGGGTTCGAGCAGTACTTC	CASSPEGFEQYF
NA	TRBV5-4	TRBJ1-1	TGTGCCAGCAGCCCCCTAGGAGGGAGCACTGAAGCTTTCTTT	CASSPLGGSTEAFF
NA	TRBV29-1	TRBJ2-7	TGCAGCGTTGAAGATTTAGCAGACTACGAGCAGTACTTC	CSVEDLADYEQYF
NA	TRBV11-2	TRBJ2-7	TGTGCCAGCAGCTGGCAGACAGGCGGTTACGAGCAGTACTTC	CASSWQTGGYEQYF
NA	TRBV28	TRBJ2-1	TGTGCCAGCAGTTTTAGAGGGGCCTACAATGAGCAGTTCTTC	CASSFRGAYNEQFF